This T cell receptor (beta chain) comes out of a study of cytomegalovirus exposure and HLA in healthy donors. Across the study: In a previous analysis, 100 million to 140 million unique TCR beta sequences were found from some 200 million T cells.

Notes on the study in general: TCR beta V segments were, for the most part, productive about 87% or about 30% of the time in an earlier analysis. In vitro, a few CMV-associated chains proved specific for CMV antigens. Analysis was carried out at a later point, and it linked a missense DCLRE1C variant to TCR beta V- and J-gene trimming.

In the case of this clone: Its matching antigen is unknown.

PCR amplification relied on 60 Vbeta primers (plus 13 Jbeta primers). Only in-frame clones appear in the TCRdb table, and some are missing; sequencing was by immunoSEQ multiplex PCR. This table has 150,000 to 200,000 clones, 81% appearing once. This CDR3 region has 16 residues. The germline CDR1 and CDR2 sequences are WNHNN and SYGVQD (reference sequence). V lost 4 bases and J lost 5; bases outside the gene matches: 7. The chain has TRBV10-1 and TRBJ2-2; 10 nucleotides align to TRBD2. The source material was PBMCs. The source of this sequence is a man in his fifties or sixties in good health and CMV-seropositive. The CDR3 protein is CASSASGGPRTGELFF. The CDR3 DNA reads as TGCGCCAGCAGTGCTAGCGGGGGCCCGAGGACCGGGGAGCTGTTTTTT.